The next 27 T cell receptor beta chains were all read from a single sample in a study of T-cell reconstitution after alpha-beta-depleted transplantation in children. During its preparation, the TCRbeta library received unique molecular identifiers. TCRdb processed the PCR reads anew with MiXCR; each CDR3 protein has one entry. The repertoire holds hundreds of thousands of distinct CDR3 sequences, with about an eighth as singletons. The material was PBMCs from the stem cell graft donor, obtained from the stem cell graft. The receptors come from a human donor who donated a stem cell graft to a child with combined immunodeficiency.

This clonotype was found a few times. The chain carries TRBV3-1 and TRBJ1-3; no reliable D call. There are 13 residues in the CDR3. Germline-derived CDR1 and CDR2 are LGHDT and YNNKEL (reference sequence). V dropped 1 base and J dropped 9 bases, with 10 bases sitting between them. The CDR3 here is CASSQGVRATIYF. The CDR3 region has the DNA TGTGCCAGCAGCCAAGGAGTCCGGGCCACCATATATTTT. Variable domain in full (rest from reference TRBV3-1 and TRBJ1-3): DTAVSQTPKYLVTQMGNDKSIKCEQNLGHDTMYWYKQDSKKFLKIMFSYNNKELIINETVPNRFSPKSPDKAHLNLHINSLELGDSAVYFCASSQGVRATIYFGEGSWLTVV.

This clonotype was detected a few times. The chain recombines TRBV27 with TRBJ2-2; D possibly corresponds to TRBD1 (6 bases). This CDR3 is 14 amino acids long. Trimming took off 8 bases at V and 2 bases at J, with 12 bases between the two ends. Per germline, CDR1 MNHEY and CDR2 SMNVEV (reference sequence). CDR3 sequence (DNA): TGTGCCAGCGCCGGACAGAGAAACACCGGGGAGCTGTTTTTT. This codes for CASAGQRNTGELFF.

The CDR3 DNA is TGTGCCAGCAGTTTAAACGCAGTCGCCTCTGGAAACACCATATATTTT. Translating it yields CASSLNAVASGNTIYF. The rearrangement joins TRBV28 to TRBJ1-3; no reliable D call. Trimming removed 2 bases from V and 0 bases from J, with 11 bases in between. The CDR3 consists of 16 residues. Germline CDR1 is MDHEN and CDR2 is SYDVKM.

At least ten counts were recorded for this clonotype. The rearrangement links TRBV24-1 to TRBJ1-2; possible D gene TRBD1, 6 bases. With 4 bases removed from V and 7 bases from J, the gap between germline ends came to 18 bases. Germline V gene data show CDR1 as KGHDR and CDR2 as SFDVKD. This CDR3 is 15 amino acids long. DNA of the CDR3: TGTGCCACCAGTGAGGCCGGGACACCGTTTGGTGGCTACACCTTC. Protein product: CATSEAGTPFGGYTF.

This clonotype was seen repeatedly, ten times or more. The chain uses TRBV6-1 and TRBJ2-7; D possibly corresponds to TRBD2 (6 bases). In germline, CDR1 is MNHNS, CDR2 SASEGT. CDR3 length: 15 residues. V lost 0 bases to trimming and J lost 2 bases, with 11 bases between them. The CDR3 is CASSEALAGPYEQYF. The CDR3 DNA is TGTGCCAGCAGTGAAGCGCTCGCGGGACCCTACGAGCAGTACTTC.

V gene TRBV18 combines with J gene TRBJ2-7, with a possible D match to TRBD1 (6 bases). V lost 5 bases to trimming and J lost 6 bases, with 17 bases between them. CDR1 KGHSH and CDR2 LQKENI come from the germline V gene. The CDR3 covers 14 residues. DNA of the CDR3: TGTGCCAGCTCAACCGGACAGAAGCCTCGCGAGCAGTACTTC. It specifies CASSTGQKPREQYF.

The table lists this clonotype with a few counts. The chain uses TRBV11-2 and TRBJ2-1; 10 nucleotides align to TRBD2. Germline V gene data show CDR1 as SGHAT and CDR2 as FQNNGV. Trimming removed 5 bases from V and 0 bases from J; junction bases left unmatched: 16. CDR3 length: 20 residues. CDR3 bases: TGTGCCAGCAGCCCTGTCTTGGGGCTAGCGGGAGACCGCTCCTACAATGAGCAGTTCTTC. Protein sequence: CASSPVLGLAGDRSYNEQFF.

In its sample, this clonotype was seen many times. The rearrangement links TRBV28 to TRBJ2-3; the match to TRBD2 covers 14 bases. The trim removed 5 bases at V and 0 bases at J, leaving 10 bases unmatched. Germline V gives CDR1 MDHEN, CDR2 SYDVKM. The CDR3 is 19 residues long. The CDR3: CASSPLTSGRATSTDTQYF. The CDR3 nucleotides read TGTGCCAGCAGTCCGCTGACTAGCGGGAGGGCCACTAGCACAGATACGCAGTATTTT.

This clonotype was counted only a few times. The chain combines TRBV12-3 or TRBV12-4 with TRBJ2-3, with unresolved D. The CDR3 has 15 amino acids. Trimming took off 3 bases at V and 6 bases at J, with 16 bases between the two ends. The CDR3 protein is CASSFGTALGDTQYF. The CDR3 region has the DNA TGTGCCAGCAGTTTCGGAACAGCCCTTGGGGATACGCAGTATTTT.

CDR3 loop: CASEQGNGYTF. The CDR3 nucleotides are TGTGCCAGCGAACAGGGGAATGGCTACACCTTC. The chain has TRBV25-1 and TRBJ1-2; 7 positions agree with TRBD1. The CDR3 spans 11 residues. Unmatched junction bases numbered 3, after V lost 8 bases and J lost 6 bases. CDR1 and CDR2 from the germline V gene are MGHDK and SYGVNS.

This clonotype was seen many times. This sequence joins TRBV4-3 and TRBJ2-3; D is possibly TRBD1 (5 bases). The germline V gene has CDR1 LGHNA and CDR2 YSLEER. The V and J ends lost 1 base and 2 bases respectively, with 19 bases between them. The CDR3 length is 18 residues. CDR3 protein: CASSQASDPQGLTDTQYF. The CDR3 DNA reads TGCGCCAGCAGCCAAGCATCGGACCCTCAGGGTCTCACAGATACGCAGTATTTT.

The sample holds a few counts of this clonotype. The chain employs TRBV28 and TRBJ1-1, with D possibly TRBD1 on 5 matching bases. This CDR3 region has 12 residues. The germline gives CDR1 MDHEN, CDR2 SYDVKM. V was shortened by 8 bases and J by 3 bases, with 10 bases between the two germline ends. CDR3: CASGGVDTEAFF. DNA of the CDR3: TGTGCCAGCGGAGGGGTTGACACTGAAGCTTTCTTT.

This clonotype was observed a handful of times. The chain links TRBV4-2 to TRBJ1-2; the match to TRBD1 covers 11 bases. The CDR3 is 18 residues long. Germline V lookup: CDR1 LGHNA, CDR2 YNFKEQ. With 3 bases clipped from V and 5 bases from J, the junction kept 14 bases outside the gene matches. CDR3 DNA sequence: TGTGCCAGCAGCCAGGGAGGTTTGATGGACAGGGGGCCTTATGGCTACACCTTC. Translating it yields CASSQGGLMDRGPYGYTF.

This clonotype appeared a few times. This chain connects TRBV20-1 to TRBJ1-1, with a tentative D call TRBD1 (5 bases). The V end lost 0 bases, the J end lost 4 bases, and 21 bases lay between the germline ends. CDR3 size: 17 residues. Per the germline V gene, CDR1 is DFQATT and CDR2 is SNEGSKA (reference sequence). CDR3 region: CSARDMGTVWVATEAFF. Written as DNA, the CDR3 is TGCAGTGCTAGAGATATGGGGACGGTTTGGGTCGCCACTGAAGCTTTCTTT.

This clonotype has just a few counts. This rearrangement joins TRBV7-2 to TRBJ2-7, with D maybe TRBD2 (6 bases). CDR1 is SGHTA, CDR2 FQGNSA, per germline. The CDR3 is made up of 16 amino acids. Trimming removed 5 bases from V and 2 bases from J, with 19 bases in between. CDR3 residues: CASSPASSVLPYEQYF. In DNA, the CDR3 is TGTGCCAGCAGCCCGGCGTCTAGCGTCCTCCCCTACGAGCAGTACTTC.

The sample holds a few counts of this clonotype. This chain links TRBV6-6 with TRBJ2-7, with D uncertain. CDR3 length equals 13 residues. The germline V and J ends were trimmed by 6 bases and 2 bases, with 11 bases remaining between them. Germline CDR1 MNHNY, CDR2 SVGAGI (reference sequence). DNA of the CDR3: TGTGCCAGCAGCGACCCTCCGCCCTACGAGCAGTACTTC. Translating gives CASSDPPPYEQYF.

V usage is TRBV6-2 or TRBV6-3 and J usage is TRBJ2-3; TRBD2 might be the D (5 bases). The V and J ends lost 0 bases and 7 bases respectively, with 14 bases between them. CDR1 MNHEY and CDR2 SVGEGT come from the germline V gene. The CDR3 runs 15 residues. The CDR3 region has the DNA TGTGCCAGCAGTTACTCACCGGACTCGACAAATACGCAGTATTTT. As protein: CASSYSPDSTNTQYF.

A word on this clonotype: With a much larger clone just one base away, this may be a read error. V gene TRBV29-1 combines with J gene TRBJ2-7; 9 bases are a match to TRBD2. TRBJ2-1 matches the DNA end more closely, so the J call is doubtful. CDR1 SQVTM and CDR2 ANQGSEA come from the germline V gene. The length of the CDR3 is 12 residues. The CDR3 DNA is TGCAGCGTGAGCGGGGGGAGCTACGAGCAGTTCTTC. Translation: CSVSGGSYEQFF.

This clonotype was counted a few times. V is TRBV7-3 and J is TRBJ2-1, with 8 bases fitting TRBD2. CDR1 and CDR2 from the germline V gene are SGHTA and FQGTGA. J lost 8 bases, V lost 4 bases, and 13 bases had no gene match. This CDR3 comprises 16 residues. Here the CDR3 reads CASSWSGTRNHDEQFF. As DNA, the CDR3 is TGTGCCAGCAGCTGGTCCGGGACTAGAAATCACGATGAGCAGTTCTTC.

The chain recombines TRBV28 with TRBJ2-2; D may correspond to TRBD1 or TRBD2 (5 bases each). Germline assignment: CDR1 MDHEN and CDR2 SYDVKM. This CDR3 is built from 14 residues. V lost 6 bases to trimming and J lost 7 bases, with 15 bases between them. CDR3 region: CASSLRGRGGELFF. In DNA, the CDR3 is TGTGCCAGCAGCCTACGGGGTAGGGGCGGGGAGCTGTTTTTT. The entire variable domain, with the rest obtained from reference TRBV28 and TRBJ2-2, is as follows: DVKVTQSSRYLVKRTGEKVFLECVQDMDHENMFWYRQDPGLGLRLIYFSYDVKMKEKGDIPEGYSVSREKKERFSLILESASTNQTSMYLCASSLRGRGGELFFGEGSRLTVL.

This clonotype has just a few counts. CDR3 loop: CASSVGQRRQGYEQYF. CDR3 DNA sequence: TGCGCCAGCAGCGTTGGCCAAAGGAGACAGGGCTACGAGCAGTACTTC. The genes are TRBV5-1 and TRBJ2-7; 7 bases match TRBD1. Germline CDR1 and CDR2: SGHRS and YFSETQ. The CDR3 runs to 16 residues. V shed 4 bases, J shed 3 bases, and the junction held 13 bases outside the gene matches.

The CDR3 reads CASSPTWNTEAFF. CDR3 DNA: TGTGCCAGCAGCCCGACGTGGAACACTGAAGCTTTCTTT. The chain links TRBV14 to TRBJ1-1, with D hard to call. The CDR3 spans 13 residues. Trimming shortened V by 4 bases and J by 1 base, and 7 bases separated the two germline ends. Per the germline V gene, CDR1 is SGHDN and CDR2 is FVKESK.

The CDR3 nucleotides are TGTGCCAGCAGCCATCTCGCGGGGACTAGCGGGCTCGAGCAGTACTTC. Encoded protein: CASSHLAGTSGLEQYF. The J gene is TRBJ2-7, the V gene TRBV3-1; the match to TRBD2 covers 12 bases. The CDR3 has 16 amino acids. Germline CDR1 is LGHDT and CDR2 is YNNKEL (reference sequence). Unmatched junction bases numbered 9, after V lost 3 bases and J lost 6 bases.

The table lists this clonotype with a few counts. J is TRBJ1-5 and V is TRBV6-6, with D hard to call. Trimming cost V 7 bases and J 5 bases, with 12 bases left between them. The CDR3 length is 13 residues. The germline CDR1 and CDR2 sequences are MNHNY and SVGAGI (reference sequence). In DNA form, the CDR3 reads TGTGCCAGCACCGCTGGTTATGATCAGCCCCAGCATTTT. The encoded protein is CASTAGYDQPQHF.

The rearrangement links TRBV29-1 to TRBJ2-7; 8 bases map to TRBD1. This CDR3 region has 13 residues. The V gene's germline CDR1 is SQVTM and CDR2 ANQGSEA. J lost 5 bases, V lost 6 bases, and 9 bases had no gene match. CDR3 in amino acids: CSVKGQGRNEQYF. The CDR3 DNA follows: TGCAGCGTGAAAGGACAGGGAAGAAACGAGCAGTACTTC.

J is TRBJ2-7 and V is TRBV7-8; possibly TRBD1 or TRBD2 for D (5 bases each). The CDR3 runs 17 residues. CDR1 and CDR2 from the germline V gene are SGHVS and FQNEAQ. The ends were cut back, 0 bases at V and 1 base at J, with 16 bases in the middle. This CDR3 reads CASSLARLGVRSYEQYF. The CDR3 bases are TGTGCCAGCAGCTTAGCGCGTCTGGGGGTCCGTTCCTACGAGCAGTACTTC. The full variable domain, its missing parts supplied by reference TRBV7-8 and TRBJ2-7, is GAGVSQSPRYKVAKRGQDVALRCDPISGHVSLFWYQQALGQGPEFLTYFQNEAQLDKSGLPSDRFFAERPEGSVSTLKIQRTQQEDSAVYLCASSLARLGVRSYEQYFGPGTRLTVT.

This chain connects TRBV7-2 to TRBJ2-7; D unresolved. In germline, CDR1 is SGHTA, CDR2 FQGNSA. The CDR3 loop spans 15 amino acids. With 2 bases removed from V and 0 bases from J, the gap between germline ends came to 11 bases. The CDR3 loop is CASSLTDGSSYEQYF. The CDR3, as DNA: TGTGCCAGCAGCTTAACGGACGGTAGCTCCTACGAGCAGTACTTC.